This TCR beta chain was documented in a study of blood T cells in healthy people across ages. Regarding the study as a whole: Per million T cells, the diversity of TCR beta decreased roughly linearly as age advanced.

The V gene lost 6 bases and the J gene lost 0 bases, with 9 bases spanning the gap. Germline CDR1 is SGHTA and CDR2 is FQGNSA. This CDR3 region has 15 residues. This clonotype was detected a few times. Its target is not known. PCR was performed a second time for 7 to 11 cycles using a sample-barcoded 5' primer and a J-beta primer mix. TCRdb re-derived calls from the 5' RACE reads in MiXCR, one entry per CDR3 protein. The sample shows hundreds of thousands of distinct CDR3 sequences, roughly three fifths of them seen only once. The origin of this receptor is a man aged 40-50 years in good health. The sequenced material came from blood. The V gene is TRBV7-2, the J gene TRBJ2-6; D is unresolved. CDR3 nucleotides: TGTGCCAGCAGACCCGAGGCCTCTGGGGCCAACGTCCTGACTTTC. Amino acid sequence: CASRPEASGANVLTF.